Listed below are T cell receptor beta chains from one sample, sequenced in a study of regulatory T cells in long-lasting Graves disease. TCRdb redid the calling of the multiplex PCR reads with MiXCR, one entry per CDR3 protein. The data show some 450,000 distinct CDR3 sequences, 16% seen once. The data were also submitted as part of a second study, on T cells in Graves' hyperthyroidism and ophthalmopathy.

Sequencing used peripheral blood mononuclear cells (PBMCs), obtained at new diagnosis, from a patient treated with antithyroid drugs. These receptors were collected from a woman aged 25 to 39 with Graves disease. CDR3s include the opening cysteine and the closing phenylalanine or tryptophan. A D gene is named only where the DNA matches it firmly. Clone size is given for some rows only: seen once, a few or many times, or a class if the clone is expanded.

j_gene: TRBJ1-2
v_gene: TRBV7-2
abundance: many
d_gene: TRBD1
CDR3nt: TGTGCCAGCAGACTGGGACAGCGGGAAACTCTTAACTATGGCTACACCTTC
CDR3aa: CASRLGQRETLNYGYTF

j_gene: TRBJ2-7
v_gene: TRBV18
abundance: many
d_gene: -
CDR3nt: TGTGCCAGCAGCCAAGGCCGGACCTACGAGCAGTACTTC
CDR3aa: CASSQGRTYEQYF

j_gene: TRBJ2-3
v_gene: TRBV4-2
abundance: -
d_gene: TRBD2
CDR3nt: TGTGCCAGCAGCCAAGAGGCAACTAGCGGGAGCTTTAGCACAGATACGCGGTATTTT
CDR3aa: CASSQEATSGSFSTDTRYF

j_gene: TRBJ1-2
v_gene: TRBV20-1
abundance: many
d_gene: -
CDR3nt: TGCAGTGCTATTTACGCTAACTATGGCTACACCTTC
CDR3aa: CSAIYANYGYTF

j_gene: TRBJ2-1
v_gene: TRBV7-9
abundance: many
d_gene: TRBD2
CDR3nt: TGTGCCAGCAGCTTAGTGCGGACTAGCGGGAGAAGCTACAATGAGCAGTTCTTC
CDR3aa: CASSLVRTSGRSYNEQFF

j_gene: TRBJ2-7
v_gene: TRBV5-1
abundance: many
d_gene: -
CDR3nt: TGTGCCAGCAGTTCCCGGGACAACTCCTACGAGCAGTACTTC
CDR3aa: CASSSRDNSYEQYF

j_gene: TRBJ2-2
v_gene: TRBV6-5
abundance: many
d_gene: -
CDR3nt: TGTGCCAGCAGTTACAGGGACTCCCATACCGGGGAGCTGTTTTTT
CDR3aa: CASSYRDSHTGELFF

j_gene: TRBJ2-3
v_gene: TRBV28
abundance: many
d_gene: -
CDR3nt: TGTGCCAGCAACCTAGGAGTCAAAACGGAGGGCCCGAATACGCAGTATTTT
CDR3aa: CASNLGVKTEGPNTQYF

j_gene: TRBJ2-1
v_gene: TRBV12-3/TRBV12-4
abundance: -
d_gene: TRBD2
CDR3nt: TGTGCCAGCAGTGCGAAGGCTGGACTAGCGGGAGTGGGAGAGCAGTTCTTC
CDR3aa: CASSAKAGLAGVGEQFF

j_gene: TRBJ2-3
v_gene: TRBV28
abundance: many
d_gene: TRBD2
CDR3nt: TGTGCCAGCAAGCTCAGACTCATAGCGGGAGTAATGGGAAGCACAGATACGCAGTATTTT
CDR3aa: CASKLRLIAGVMGSTDTQYF

j_gene: TRBJ2-1
v_gene: TRBV6-5
abundance: few
d_gene: TRBD2
CDR3nt: TGTGCCAGCAGTTACACTTTCCGAGCGGGAATTTACAATGAGCAGTTCTTC
CDR3aa: CASSYTFRAGIYNEQFF

j_gene: TRBJ1-4
v_gene: TRBV20-1
abundance: many
d_gene: TRBD1
CDR3nt: TGCAGTGCGACCACAGGGGAGGATGGTAATGAAAAACTGTTTTTT
CDR3aa: CSATTGEDGNEKLFF

j_gene: TRBJ2-2
v_gene: TRBV5-4
abundance: many
d_gene: TRBD1
CDR3nt: TGTGCCAGCAGCCCCGACAGGGGTACCGGGGAGCTGTTTTTT
CDR3aa: CASSPDRGTGELFF

j_gene: TRBJ1-1
v_gene: TRBV6-5
abundance: many
d_gene: TRBD1
CDR3nt: TGTGCCAGCAGTTACTCAGGGACAGTCACTGAAGCTTTCTTT
CDR3aa: CASSYSGTVTEAFF

j_gene: TRBJ1-5
v_gene: TRBV6-9
abundance: many
d_gene: -
CDR3nt: TGTGCCAGCAGTTACTCTTGGGGAAATCAGCCCCAGCATTTT
CDR3aa: CASSYSWGNQPQHF

j_gene: TRBJ2-7
v_gene: TRBV28
abundance: many
d_gene: -
CDR3nt: TGTGCCAGCAGTCCCCCATGGGTCTACGAGCAGTACTTC
CDR3aa: CASSPPWVYEQYF

j_gene: TRBJ1-2
v_gene: TRBV7-9
abundance: many
d_gene: -
CDR3nt: TGTGCCAGCAGCTCAAAGGAGACAGTCTACTATGGCTACACCTTC
CDR3aa: CASSSKETVYYGYTF

j_gene: TRBJ2-2
v_gene: TRBV4-3
abundance: -
d_gene: -
CDR3nt: TGCGCCAGCAGCCTCGGGAGAGGCAGCACCGGGGAGCTGTTTTTT
CDR3aa: CASSLGRGSTGELFF

j_gene: TRBJ1-2
v_gene: TRBV20-1
abundance: few
d_gene: -
CDR3nt: TGCAGTGCTAGAGATTCGGGGGGATATGGCTACACCTTC
CDR3aa: CSARDSGGYGYTF

j_gene: TRBJ2-4
v_gene: TRBV27
abundance: -
d_gene: TRBD1
CDR3nt: TGTGCCAGCAGAAAGGACAGGCGAGCCAAAAACATTCAGTACTTC
CDR3aa: CASRKDRRAKNIQYF

j_gene: TRBJ2-7
v_gene: TRBV13
abundance: -
d_gene: TRBD1
CDR3nt: TGTGCCAGCAGCTTAAAGGGACAGGGGCCTTACGAGCAGTACTTC
CDR3aa: CASSLKGQGPYEQYF

j_gene: TRBJ2-7
v_gene: TRBV20-1
abundance: many
d_gene: -
CDR3nt: TGCAGTGCTAAGGGGGAATCCTACGAGCAGTACTTC
CDR3aa: CSAKGESYEQYF

j_gene: TRBJ2-1
v_gene: TRBV7-9
abundance: -
d_gene: TRBD2
CDR3nt: TGTGCCAGCAGCTTAGGTACTAGCGGGAGGGCCGAGCAGTTCTTC
CDR3aa: CASSLGTSGRAEQFF

j_gene: TRBJ2-3
v_gene: TRBV12-3/TRBV12-4
abundance: many
d_gene: TRBD2
CDR3nt: TGTGCCAGCAGTTCGCCCGGGACTAGCGGGAGGGCCATTGAGGGCACAGATACGCAGTATTTT
CDR3aa: CASSSPGTSGRAIEGTDTQYF

j_gene: TRBJ2-1
v_gene: TRBV28
abundance: -
d_gene: TRBD2
CDR3nt: TGTGCCAGCAGTTCCATCCTCCGGACGACTAGCGGTAACAATGAGCAGTTCTTC
CDR3aa: CASSSILRTTSGNNEQFF

j_gene: TRBJ2-5
v_gene: TRBV27
abundance: many
d_gene: TRBD1
CDR3nt: TGTGCCAGCAGTTTTGAACAGGGGGATTCGAAGACCCAGTACTTC
CDR3aa: CASSFEQGDSKTQYF

j_gene: TRBJ2-4
v_gene: TRBV20-1
abundance: few
d_gene: TRBD2
CDR3nt: TGCAGTGCTCTTGATAGCGGGAGGGGAGCCAAAAACATTCAGTACTTC
CDR3aa: CSALDSGRGAKNIQYF

j_gene: TRBJ2-1
v_gene: TRBV9
abundance: -
d_gene: TRBD2
CDR3nt: TGTGCCAGCAGCGTAGATGGGGACTACTACAATGAGCAGTTCTTC
CDR3aa: CASSVDGDYYNEQFF

j_gene: TRBJ2-2
v_gene: TRBV30
abundance: many
d_gene: -
CDR3nt: TGTGCCTGGAGGGCCGTGGAGAACACCGGGGAGCTGTTTTTT
CDR3aa: CAWRAVENTGELFF

j_gene: TRBJ1-3
v_gene: TRBV7-3
abundance: many
d_gene: -
CDR3nt: TGTGCCAGCACCCCAGTACCAAGAAACACCATATATTTT
CDR3aa: CASTPVPRNTIYF

j_gene: TRBJ1-5
v_gene: TRBV19
abundance: -
d_gene: -
CDR3nt: TGTGCCAGTACCGGGGGGGGCAATCTGCCCCAGCATTTT
CDR3aa: CASTGGGNLPQHF

j_gene: TRBJ1-2
v_gene: TRBV28
abundance: few
d_gene: TRBD1
CDR3nt: TGTGCCAGCAGTCGCAGGGGGGACAGTTATGGCTACACCTTC
CDR3aa: CASSRRGDSYGYTF

j_gene: TRBJ1-4
v_gene: TRBV30
abundance: -
d_gene: -
CDR3nt: TGTGCCTGGAGTGGTGAGGGGGGGGGTGTCTTGAATGAAAAACTGTTTTTT
CDR3aa: CAWSGEGGGVLNEKLFF

j_gene: TRBJ2-7
v_gene: TRBV3-1
abundance: many
d_gene: TRBD2
CDR3nt: TGTGCCAGCAGCCCTCGCACTAGCGGGATGGCCTACGAGCAGTACTTC
CDR3aa: CASSPRTSGMAYEQYF

j_gene: TRBJ2-1
v_gene: TRBV3-1
abundance: many
d_gene: TRBD2
CDR3nt: TGTGCCAGCAGCCAAGCCCCCTGGACTAGCGGGAGTACCTACAATGAGCAGTTCTTC
CDR3aa: CASSQAPWTSGSTYNEQFF

j_gene: TRBJ2-1
v_gene: TRBV7-2
abundance: many
d_gene: TRBD2
CDR3nt: TGTGCCAGCAGCTCCCCCGGGGGGGGCTCCTACAATGAGCAGTTCTTC
CDR3aa: CASSSPGGGSYNEQFF

j_gene: TRBJ1-2
v_gene: TRBV12-3/TRBV12-4
abundance: many
d_gene: TRBD1
CDR3nt: TGTGCCAGCAGCACTGTAGGCAGGGGGGACTATGGCTACACCTTC
CDR3aa: CASSTVGRGDYGYTF

j_gene: TRBJ2-3
v_gene: TRBV28
abundance: many
d_gene: TRBD2
CDR3nt: TGTGCCAGCAGTTTCCCTTCTAGCGGGTCTAGCACAGATACGCAGTATTTT
CDR3aa: CASSFPSSGSSTDTQYF

j_gene: TRBJ1-5
v_gene: TRBV24-1
abundance: many
d_gene: -
CDR3nt: TGTGCCACCAGTCAGTCTCAGGTTAATCAGCCCCAGCATTTT
CDR3aa: CATSQSQVNQPQHF

j_gene: TRBJ2-3
v_gene: TRBV12-3/TRBV12-4
abundance: many
d_gene: TRBD2
CDR3nt: TGTGCCAGCAGGCCTAGCGGTGGCACAGATACGCAGTATTTT
CDR3aa: CASRPSGGTDTQYF

j_gene: TRBJ1-1
v_gene: TRBV28
abundance: -
d_gene: -
CDR3nt: TGTGCCAGCAGTTTATCGGTGAAGGGGCTAACTGAAGCTTTCTTT
CDR3aa: CASSLSVKGLTEAFF

j_gene: TRBJ1-5
v_gene: TRBV12-3/TRBV12-4
abundance: -
d_gene: -
CDR3nt: TGTGCCAGCAGTCGGATAGGACGGGGTTTGGGCAATCAGCCCCAGCATTTT
CDR3aa: CASSRIGRGLGNQPQHF

j_gene: TRBJ2-2
v_gene: TRBV9
abundance: -
d_gene: TRBD2
CDR3nt: TGTGCCAGCAGCTCCACTAGCGGGAGTTACACCGGGGAGCTGTTTTTT
CDR3aa: CASSSTSGSYTGELFF

j_gene: TRBJ2-1
v_gene: TRBV12-3/TRBV12-4
abundance: -
d_gene: TRBD2
CDR3nt: TGTGCCAGCAGTTCGGGGACTAGCGGGAGGGCTACACTCCACAATGAGCAGTTCTTC
CDR3aa: CASSSGTSGRATLHNEQFF

j_gene: TRBJ2-1
v_gene: TRBV20-1
abundance: many
d_gene: TRBD2
CDR3nt: TGCAGTGCTAGTTCCGGGAGGTGTGATGAGCAGTTCTTC
CDR3aa: CSASSGRCDEQFF

j_gene: TRBJ1-1
v_gene: TRBV7-8
abundance: many
d_gene: -
CDR3nt: TGTGCCAGCAGCCCCCTGGGGGGACTGAACACTGAAGCTTTCTTT
CDR3aa: CASSPLGGLNTEAFF

j_gene: TRBJ2-5
v_gene: TRBV7-9
abundance: many
d_gene: TRBD1
CDR3nt: TGTGCCAGCAGCTTGGGACAGGGCTACCAAGAGACCCAGTACTTC
CDR3aa: CASSLGQGYQETQYF